This T cell receptor (beta chain) was sequenced in a study of T cell repertoires in cytomegalovirus infection. Across the whole study: CMV infection together with matching HLA type was indicated by public TCR beta signatures.

This CDR3 is built from 14 residues. Looked up from germline, CDR1 is SGHNT and CDR2 is YYREEE (reference sequence). The V gene end was trimmed by 9 bases and the J gene end by 1 base; junction bases not matched to a gene: 8. Overall study findings and caveats: It was HLA-C-restricted CMV-specific TCR beta clonotypes that dominated the response ex vivo.

Using its own MiXCR run on the reads, TCRdb lists one record per CDR3 protein. The repertoire holds some 560,000 distinct CDR3 sequences, with over 35% as singletons. A word on this clonotype: Antigen specificity is unknown.

The sequence came from a human donor in good health (CMV status not recorded). Some clones in this sample may be carry-over from other donors' samples. The starting material was cultured PBMCs, obtained from culture after CMV antigen stimulation. V is TRBV5-4 and J is TRBJ2-5; TRBD2 matches 8 bases. CDR3 DNA sequence: TGTGCCACCAGGTCGGCGGGGGGCCAAGAGACCCAGTACTTC. This sequence encodes CATRSAGGQETQYF. Together with reference TRBV5-4 and TRBJ2-5, the CDR3 gives the full variable domain: ETGVTQSPTHLIKTRGQQVTLRCSSQSGHNTVSWYQQALGQGPQFIFQYYREEENGRGNFPPRFSGLQFPNYSSELNVNALELDDSALYLCATRSAGGQETQYFGPGTRLLVL.